This T cell receptor (beta chain) derives from a study of cytomegalovirus exposure and HLA in healthy donors. From germline, CDR1 is SGHRS and CDR2 YFSETQ. Trimming removed 1 base from V and 3 bases from J; junction bases left unmatched: 4. The CDR3 contains 15 residues. Assay: immunoSEQ multiplex PCR; the TCRdb copy retains only in-frame clones and omits some. The table records 200,000 to 250,000 clones, roughly 83% of them present only once. This clone came up once. Sample: PBMCs. J is TRBJ2-3 and V is TRBV5-1; TRBD2 matches 8 bases. This TCR was recovered from a woman under 30 in good health and CMV-seronegative. The DNA of the CDR3 is TGCGCCAGCAGCTTGACGGGGGGGCCGACAGATACGCAGTATTTT. This translates into CASSLTGGPTDTQYF.